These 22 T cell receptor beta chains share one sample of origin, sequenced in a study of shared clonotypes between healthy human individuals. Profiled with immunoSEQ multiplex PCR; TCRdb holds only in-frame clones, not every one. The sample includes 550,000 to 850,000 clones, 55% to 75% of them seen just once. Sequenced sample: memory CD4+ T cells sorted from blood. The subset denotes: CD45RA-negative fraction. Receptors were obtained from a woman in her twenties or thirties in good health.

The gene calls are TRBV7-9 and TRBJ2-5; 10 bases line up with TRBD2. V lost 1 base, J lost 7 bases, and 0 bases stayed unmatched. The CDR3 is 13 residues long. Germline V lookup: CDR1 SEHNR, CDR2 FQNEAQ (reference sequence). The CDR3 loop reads CASSLERGGTQYF. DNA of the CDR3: TGTGCCAGCAGCTTAGAGCGGGGGGGGACCCAGTACTTC. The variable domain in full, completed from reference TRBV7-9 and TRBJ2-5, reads DTGVSQNPRHKITKRGQNVTFRCDPISEHNRLYWYRQTLGQGPEFLTYFQNEAQLEKSRLLSDRFSAERPKGSFSTLEIQRTEQGDSAMYLCASSLERGGTQYFGPGTRLLVL.

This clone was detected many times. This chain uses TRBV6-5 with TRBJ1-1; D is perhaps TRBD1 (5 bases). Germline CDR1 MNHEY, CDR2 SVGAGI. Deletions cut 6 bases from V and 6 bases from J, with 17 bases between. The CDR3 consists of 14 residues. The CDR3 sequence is CASSRDLGNAEAFF. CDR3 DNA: TGTGCCAGCAGCCGGGACTTGGGCAACGCTGAAGCTTTCTTT.

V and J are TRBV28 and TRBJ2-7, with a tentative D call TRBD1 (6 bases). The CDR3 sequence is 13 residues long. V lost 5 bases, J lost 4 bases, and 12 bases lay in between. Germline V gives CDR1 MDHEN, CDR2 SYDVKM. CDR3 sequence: CASSNRQVYEQYF. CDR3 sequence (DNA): TGTGCCAGCAGTAATAGACAGGTTTACGAGCAGTACTTC.

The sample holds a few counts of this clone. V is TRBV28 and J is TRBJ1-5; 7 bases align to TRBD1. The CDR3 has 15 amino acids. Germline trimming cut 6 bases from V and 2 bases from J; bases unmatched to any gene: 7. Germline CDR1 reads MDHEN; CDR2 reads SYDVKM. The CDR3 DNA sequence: TGTGCCAGCAGCTTACAGGGGCTGGGCAATCAGCCCCAGCATTTT. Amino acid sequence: CASSLQGLGNQPQHF. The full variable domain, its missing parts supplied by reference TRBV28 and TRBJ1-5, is DVKVTQSSRYLVKRTGEKVFLECVQDMDHENMFWYRQDPGLGLRLIYFSYDVKMKEKGDIPEGYSVSREKKERFSLILESASTNQTSMYLCASSLQGLGNQPQHFGDGTRLSIL.

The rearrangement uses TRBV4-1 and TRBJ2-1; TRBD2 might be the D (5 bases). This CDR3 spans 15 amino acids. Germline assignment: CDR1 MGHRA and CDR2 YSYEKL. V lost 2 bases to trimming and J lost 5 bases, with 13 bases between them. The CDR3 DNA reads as TGCGCCAGCAGCCAAAATAGCGACCATCACAATGAGCAGTTCTTC. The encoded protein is CASSQNSDHHNEQFF.

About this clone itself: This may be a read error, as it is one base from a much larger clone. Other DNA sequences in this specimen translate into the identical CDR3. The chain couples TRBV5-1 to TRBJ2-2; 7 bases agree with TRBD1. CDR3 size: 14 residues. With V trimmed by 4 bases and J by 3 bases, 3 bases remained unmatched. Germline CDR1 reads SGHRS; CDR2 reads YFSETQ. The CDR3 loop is CASSLGTDTGELFF. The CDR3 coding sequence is TGCGCCAGCAGCCTAGGGACAGACACCGGGGAGCTGTTTTTT.

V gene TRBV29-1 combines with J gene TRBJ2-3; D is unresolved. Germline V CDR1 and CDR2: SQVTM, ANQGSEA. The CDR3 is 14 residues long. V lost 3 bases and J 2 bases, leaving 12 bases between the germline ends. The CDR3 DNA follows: TGCAGCGTTGATCAGGACCCCCACACAGATACGCAGTATTTT. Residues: CSVDQDPHTDTQYF.

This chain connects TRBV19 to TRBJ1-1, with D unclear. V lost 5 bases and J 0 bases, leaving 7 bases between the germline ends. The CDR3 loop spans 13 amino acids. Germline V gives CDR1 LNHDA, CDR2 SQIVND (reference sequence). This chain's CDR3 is CASSLGMNTEAFF. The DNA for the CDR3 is TGTGCCAGTAGTTTGGGGATGAACACTGAAGCTTTCTTT.

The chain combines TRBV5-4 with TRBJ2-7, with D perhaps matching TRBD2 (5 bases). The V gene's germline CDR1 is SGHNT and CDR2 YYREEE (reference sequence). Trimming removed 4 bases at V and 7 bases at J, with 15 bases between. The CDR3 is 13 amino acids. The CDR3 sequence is CASSRYEGEEQYF. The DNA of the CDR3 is TGTGCCAGCAGCCGATATGAGGGAGAGGAGCAGTACTTC.

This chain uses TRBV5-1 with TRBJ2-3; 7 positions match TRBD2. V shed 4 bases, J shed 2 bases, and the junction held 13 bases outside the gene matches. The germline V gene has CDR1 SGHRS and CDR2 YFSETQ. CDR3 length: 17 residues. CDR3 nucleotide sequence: TGCGCCAGCAGCCTGATAGGAGGGAGGGGAGTCACAGATACGCAGTATTTT. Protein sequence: CASSLIGGRGVTDTQYF.

The CDR3 spells CASSTRGGNEQFF. CDR3 bases: TGTGCCAGCAGCACCAGGGGAGGGAATGAGCAGTTCTTC. V and J are TRBV11-2 and TRBJ2-1, with D possibly TRBD2 on 7 matching bases. The V end lost 5 bases, the J end lost 7 bases, and 12 bases lay between the germline ends. This CDR3 has 13 residues. Germline V lookup: CDR1 SGHAT, CDR2 FQNNGV.

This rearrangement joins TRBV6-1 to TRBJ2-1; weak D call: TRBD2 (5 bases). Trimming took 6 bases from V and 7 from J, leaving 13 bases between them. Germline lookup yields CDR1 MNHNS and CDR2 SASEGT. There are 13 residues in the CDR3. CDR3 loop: CASSPWTGNEQFF. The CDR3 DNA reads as TGTGCCAGCAGCCCCTGGACTGGAAATGAGCAGTTCTTC.

Here the CDR3 DNA reads TGTGCCAGCAGTTCTACAGGGTTAGGGGAGACCCAGTACTTC. Its protein is CASSSTGLGETQYF. This chain uses TRBV7-8 with TRBJ2-5, with TRBD1 as a possible D gene (6 bases). V dropped 6 bases and J dropped 5 bases, with 16 bases sitting between them. This CDR3 has 14 amino acids. Germline CDR1 SGHVS, CDR2 FQNEAQ.

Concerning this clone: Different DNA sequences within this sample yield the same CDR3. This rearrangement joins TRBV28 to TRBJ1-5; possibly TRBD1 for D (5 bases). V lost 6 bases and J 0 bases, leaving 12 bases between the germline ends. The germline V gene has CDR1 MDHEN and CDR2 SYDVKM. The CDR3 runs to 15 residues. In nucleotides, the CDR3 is TGTGCCAGCAGACCTCAGGGATATAGCAATCAGCCCCAGCATTTT. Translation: CASRPQGYSNQPQHF. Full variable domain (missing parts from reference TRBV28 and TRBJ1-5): DVKVTQSSRYLVKRTGEKVFLECVQDMDHENMFWYRQDPGLGLRLIYFSYDVKMKEKGDIPEGYSVSREKKERFSLILESASTNQTSMYLCASRPQGYSNQPQHFGDGTRLSIL.

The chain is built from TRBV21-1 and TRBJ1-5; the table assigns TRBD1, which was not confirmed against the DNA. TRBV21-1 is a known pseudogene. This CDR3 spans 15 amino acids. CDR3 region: CASSIQSYSNQPQHF. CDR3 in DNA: TGTGCCAGCAGCATCCAGTCATATAGCAATCAGCCCCAGCATTTT.

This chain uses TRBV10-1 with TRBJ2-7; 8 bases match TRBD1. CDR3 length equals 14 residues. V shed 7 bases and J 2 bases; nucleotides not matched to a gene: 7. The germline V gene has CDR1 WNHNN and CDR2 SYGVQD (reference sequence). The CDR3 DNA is TGCGCCAGCACTAAAGGACAGGGACCCTACGAGCAGTACTTC. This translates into CASTKGQGPYEQYF.

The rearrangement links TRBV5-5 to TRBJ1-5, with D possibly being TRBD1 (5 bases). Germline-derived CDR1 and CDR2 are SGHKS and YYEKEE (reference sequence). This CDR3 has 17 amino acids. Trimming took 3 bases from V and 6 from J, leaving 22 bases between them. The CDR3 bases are TGTGCCAGCAGCTCAGAGATACCGGGACCGGGACGTCAGCCCCAGCATTTT. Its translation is CASSSEIPGPGRQPQHF.

This chain's CDR3 is CSAYLRLAGDGETQYF. The CDR3 bases are TGCAGCGCTTACCTAAGACTAGCGGGAGATGGTGAGACCCAGTACTTC. The V gene is TRBV29-1, the J gene TRBJ2-5; TRBD2 agrees at 12 bases. The germline V gene encodes CDR1 SQVTM and CDR2 ANQGSEA. Losses at the gene ends were 7 bases for V and 5 bases for J; bases not matched to a gene: 14. The CDR3 runs to 16 residues.

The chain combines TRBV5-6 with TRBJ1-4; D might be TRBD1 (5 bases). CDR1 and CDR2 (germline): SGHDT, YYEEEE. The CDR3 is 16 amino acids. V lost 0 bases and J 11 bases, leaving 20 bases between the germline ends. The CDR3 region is CASSLGQGLNSGKLFF. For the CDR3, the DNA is TGTGCCAGCAGCTTGGGTCAGGGTCTCAATTCAGGGAAACTGTTTTTT.

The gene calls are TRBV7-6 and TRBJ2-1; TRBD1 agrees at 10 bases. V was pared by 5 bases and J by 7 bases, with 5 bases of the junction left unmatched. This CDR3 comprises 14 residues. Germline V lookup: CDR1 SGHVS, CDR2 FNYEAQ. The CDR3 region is CASSPPDRGNEQFF. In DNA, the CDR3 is TGTGCCAGCAGCCCCCCGGACAGGGGGAATGAGCAGTTCTTC.

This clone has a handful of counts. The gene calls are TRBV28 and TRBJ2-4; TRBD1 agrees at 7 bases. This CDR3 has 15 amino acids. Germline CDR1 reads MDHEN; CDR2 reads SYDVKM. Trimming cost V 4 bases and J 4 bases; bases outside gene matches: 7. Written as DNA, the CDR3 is TGTGCCAGCAGTTCCCTGGGACAGCGGAAAAACATTCAGTACTTC. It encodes CASSSLGQRKNIQYF. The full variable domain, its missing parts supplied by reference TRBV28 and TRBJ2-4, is DVKVTQSSRYLVKRTGEKVFLECVQDMDHENMFWYRQDPGLGLRLIYFSYDVKMKEKGDIPEGYSVSREKKERFSLILESASTNQTSMYLCASSSLGQRKNIQYFGAGTRLSVL.

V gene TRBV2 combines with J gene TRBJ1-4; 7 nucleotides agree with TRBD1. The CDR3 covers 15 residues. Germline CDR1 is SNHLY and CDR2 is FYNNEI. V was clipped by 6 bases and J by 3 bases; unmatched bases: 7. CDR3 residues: CASRVPGTANEKLFF. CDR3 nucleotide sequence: TGTGCCAGCAGGGTGCCCGGGACAGCTAATGAAAAACTGTTTTTT.